This T cell receptor beta chain was sequenced during a study of shared T cell receptors in the human thymus. The protocol was immunoSEQ multiplex PCR, while the TCRdb copy is restricted to in-frame clones and leaves out a portion. The sample lists roughly 410,000 clones; roughly 94% were seen once. CDR1 is SGHAT and CDR2 is FQNNGV in the germline V gene. The V gene end was trimmed by 5 bases and the J gene end by 1 base; junction bases not matched to a gene: 5. The CDR3 is 15 residues long. This TCR derives from a human donor. The chain links TRBV11-2 to TRBJ2-5, with 9 bases fitting TRBD1. The specimen was thymocytes. The CDR3 DNA reads as TGTGCCAGCAGCCCTCGGACAGGGGTCCAAGAGACCCAGTACTTC. Its protein is CASSPRTGVQETQYF.